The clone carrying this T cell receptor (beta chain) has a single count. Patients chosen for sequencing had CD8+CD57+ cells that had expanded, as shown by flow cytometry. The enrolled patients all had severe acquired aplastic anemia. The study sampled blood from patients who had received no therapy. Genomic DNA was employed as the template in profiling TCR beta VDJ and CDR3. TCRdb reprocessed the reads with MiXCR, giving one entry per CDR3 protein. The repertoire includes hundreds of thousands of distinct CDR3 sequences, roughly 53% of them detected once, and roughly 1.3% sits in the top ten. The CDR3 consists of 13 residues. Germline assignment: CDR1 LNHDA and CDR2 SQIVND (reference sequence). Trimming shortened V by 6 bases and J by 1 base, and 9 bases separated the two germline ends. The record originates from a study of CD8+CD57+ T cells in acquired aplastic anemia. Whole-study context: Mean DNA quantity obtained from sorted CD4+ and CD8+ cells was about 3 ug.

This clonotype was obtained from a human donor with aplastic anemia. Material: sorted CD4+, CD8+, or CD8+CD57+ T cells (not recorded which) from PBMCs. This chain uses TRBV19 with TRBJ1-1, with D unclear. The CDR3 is CASSEKRNTEAFF. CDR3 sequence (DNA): TGTGCCAGTAGCGAAAAGAGGAACACTGAAGCTTTCTTT.